These T cell receptor beta chains were read from a single sample in a study of CXCR3-negative and CXCR3-positive naive CD8 T cells. TCRdb re-analyzed the 5' RACE reads; it lists each CDR3 protein once, without DNA. This specimen shows around 5,000 distinct CDR3 sequences; the ten leading clones hold roughly 2.5%. The specimen sequenced was naive CXCR3- CD8+ T cells from blood. These TCRs come from a human donor in good health. Some clones in this sample may be carry-over from other donors' samples. CDR3s include the opening cysteine and the closing phenylalanine or tryptophan. A row's size may be missing; if present it is once, few, many or a size class.

TRBV13	TRBJ2-1	medium-sized	CASSPRDRVNEQFF
TRBV29-1	TRBJ2-1	medium-sized	CSVDLAGNNEQFF
TRBV2	TRBJ2-1	NA	CAVKGLAVNEQFF
TRBV20-1	TRBJ2-7	NA	CSARGTGRYVEQYF
TRBV6-2/TRBV6-3	TRBJ2-1	NA	CASSYFSGNEQFF
TRBV27	TRBJ1-6	medium-sized	CASSFSGNSGSPLHF
TRBV29-1	TRBJ2-7	NA	CSAETGTYEQYF
TRBV7-3	TRBJ2-1	NA	CASSIAGVHEQFF
TRBV15	TRBJ2-1	NA	CATSPGAGNNEQFF
TRBV4-2	TRBJ2-1	NA	CASSQPPGAGEQFF
TRBV4-2	TRBJ2-5	medium-sized	CASSQDRETQYF
TRBV20-1	TRBJ2-2	NA	CSAILANTGELFF
TRBV28	TRBJ1-4	NA	CASSLHPGRNEKLFF
TRBV6-2/TRBV6-3	TRBJ2-3	NA	CASSQARAHTDTQYF
TRBV20-1	TRBJ2-7	NA	CSARSAGEQYF
TRBV15	TRBJ1-2	NA	CATSYGPFQGDPYGYTF
TRBV6-1	TRBJ2-7	NA	CASSEVTAFWPYEQYF
TRBV7-8	TRBJ2-5	NA	CASSLAGTYQETQYF
TRBV7-2	TRBJ2-1	medium-sized	CASTEFYEQFF
TRBV29-1	TRBJ2-7	medium-sized	CSAFGGGTGYEQYF
TRBV5-5	TRBJ1-1	NA	CASSLGSIRGSWTEAFF
TRBV10-3	TRBJ2-1	medium-sized	CAILTRENEQFF
TRBV20-1	TRBJ2-7	medium-sized	CSAFPGARGPKSYEQYF
TRBV13	TRBJ2-1	medium-sized	CASSYVTSEVGNEQFF